This TCR beta chain was observed in a study of blood T cell repertoires in COVID-19. Whole-study context: Acute and convalescent COVID-19 samples came from the United States, Italy and Spain. T cells, B-cell-depleted T cells, or PBMCs supplied cDNA or gDNA.

The data were produced by immunoSEQ multiplex PCR, yet TCRdb's version contains in-frame clones alone and is incomplete. The sample includes roughly 95,000 clones, 80% to 85% of them seen just once. The sequence derives from a man aged 60-69 years with acute or convalescent COVID-19. The source material was peripheral blood.

The CDR3 sequence: CAISELRDSNQPQHF. The CDR3 coding sequence is TGTGCCATCAGTGAACTGAGGGATAGCAATCAGCCCCAGCATTTT. The rearrangement uses TRBV10-3 and TRBJ1-5; D is uncertain. CDR3 size: 15 residues. V lost 3 bases to trimming and J lost 0 bases, with 9 bases between them. CDR1 and CDR2 from the germline V gene are ENHRY and SYGVKD.